This T cell receptor beta chain was sequenced during a study of OX40 agonist ivuxolimab in advanced cancers. Study context: Patients received ivuxolimab, an intravenous treatment, every 2 weeks at 0.01 to 10 mg/kg. Every patient in dose escalation had hepatocellular carcinoma, melanoma, renal cell or head and neck cancer.

Assay used: immunoSEQ multiplex PCR; TCRdb lists only in-frame clones, some missing. This table has over 60,000 clones, about 89% appearing once. Germline values: CDR1 SGHTA, CDR2 FQGNSA. V lost 2 bases and J 5 bases, leaving 12 bases between the germline ends. The CDR3 runs 14 residues. Systemic immunosuppression or a history of autoimmune disease excluded patients. Collection of blood occurred at baseline, at cycle 4 day 1, and at cycle 7 day 1. The V gene is TRBV7-2, the J gene TRBJ1-1; maybe TRBD1 (5 bases). The source material was CD4+ or CD8+ T cells sorted from blood, sampled in a trial of the OX40 agonist ivuxolimab. The TCR was taken from an adult with an advanced solid tumor such as melanoma, head and neck, liver or kidney cancer. The CDR3 reads CASSLHRGGTEAFF. CDR3 DNA sequence: TGTGCCAGCAGCTTACATCGGGGCGGGACTGAAGCTTTCTTT.